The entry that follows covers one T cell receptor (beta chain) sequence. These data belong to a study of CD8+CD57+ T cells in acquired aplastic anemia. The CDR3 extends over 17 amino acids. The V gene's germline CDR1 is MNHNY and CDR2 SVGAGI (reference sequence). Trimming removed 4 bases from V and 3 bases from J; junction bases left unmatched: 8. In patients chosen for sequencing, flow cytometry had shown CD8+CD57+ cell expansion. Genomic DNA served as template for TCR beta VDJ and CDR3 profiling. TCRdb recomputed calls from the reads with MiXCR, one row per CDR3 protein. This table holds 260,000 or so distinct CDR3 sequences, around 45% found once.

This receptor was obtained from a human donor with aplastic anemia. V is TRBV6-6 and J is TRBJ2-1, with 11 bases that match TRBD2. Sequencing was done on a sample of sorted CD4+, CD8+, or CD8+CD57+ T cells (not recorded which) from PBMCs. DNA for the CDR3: TGTGCCAGCAGTTTATCAAAGGGACTAGCGGACTACAATGAGCAGTTCTTC. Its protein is CASSLSKGLADYNEQFF.